Following are 30 T cell receptor beta chains from one sample sequenced in a study of a mutant IDH1 vaccine in newly diagnosed glioma. No antigen has been assigned to these receptors. The time point is: week 47, end of study. The study gave 300 ug of mutant IDH1 20-mer peptide per vaccine dose, with topical imiquimod. Profiling relied on immunoSEQ multiplex PCR, and the TCRdb table lists in-frame clones only, not all of them. The data hold tens of thousands of clones, with around 86% observed a single time. The specimen comprised PBMCs, sampled from a glioma patient whose treatment included an IDH1 peptide vaccine. All receptors derive from a woman aged 50 to 60 with glioma.

The chain couples TRBV9 to TRBJ2-1; D is undetermined. This CDR3 spans 13 amino acids. The germline CDR1 and CDR2 sequences are SGDLS and YYNGEE. The V end lost 3 bases, the J end lost 8 bases, and 12 bases lay between the germline ends. The CDR3 spells CASSGTWDDEQFF. CDR3 bases: TGTGCCAGCAGCGGGACGTGGGATGATGAGCAGTTCTTC.

The chain links TRBV19 to TRBJ1-5; perhaps TRBD1 as D (5 bases). Trimming shortened V by 5 bases and J by 7 bases, and 18 bases separated the two germline ends. In germline, CDR1 is LNHDA, CDR2 SQIVND (reference sequence). This CDR3 is 15 amino acids long. CDR3 sequence (DNA): TGTGCCAGTAGTCCTCCGGGGGGGTTTCGGCAGCCCCAGCATTTT. Encoded protein: CASSPPGGFRQPQHF.

This clone was seen a handful of times. The CDR3 spells CASSLRRTGETEAFF. The CDR3 bases are TGTGCCAGCAGCCTGCGGAGGACAGGGGAGACTGAAGCTTTCTTT. The chain joins TRBV28 to TRBJ1-1, with 9 positions matching TRBD1. The CDR3 is 15 residues long. Germline trimming cut 6 bases from V and 5 bases from J; bases unmatched to any gene: 10. CDR1 and CDR2 from the germline V gene are MDHEN and SYDVKM.

This chain links TRBV18 with TRBJ1-1; TRBD1 matches 7 bases. The ends lost 6 bases at V and 0 bases at J; junction bases unmatched: 10. CDR1 and CDR2 from the germline V gene are KGHSH and LQKENI. This CDR3 has 16 residues. In DNA, the CDR3 is TGTGCCAGCTCTACAGGACAGGCCCCCCTGAACACTGAAGCTTTCTTT. Residues: CASSTGQAPLNTEAFF.

This clone has more than one count but fewer than ten. This chain joins TRBV2 and TRBJ2-3; D ambiguous. This CDR3 region has 13 residues. Germline loops: CDR1 SNHLY, CDR2 FYNNEI. V was shortened by 3 bases and J by 2 bases, with 6 bases between the two germline ends. CDR3 loop: CASSELPTDTQYF. CDR3 DNA sequence: TGTGCCAGCAGTGAGCTCCCCACAGATACGCAGTATTTT.

The V call is TRBV5-5, the J call TRBJ1-4; TRBD1 might be the D (5 bases). Germline V gene sequence: CDR1 SGHKS, CDR2 YYEKEE (reference sequence). Trimming removed 3 bases at V and 8 bases at J, with 23 bases between. The CDR3 contains 17 residues. CDR3 in amino acids: CASSSGVGQVSGEKLFF. In DNA form, the CDR3 reads TGTGCCAGCAGCTCGGGGGTCGGACAAGTCAGTGGGGAAAAACTGTTTTTT.

This clone was seen a few times. This chain connects TRBV27 to TRBJ1-1; no clear D gene. V dropped 5 bases and J dropped 0 bases, with 4 bases sitting between them. This CDR3 has 12 amino acids. Germline loops: CDR1 MNHEY, CDR2 SMNVEV (reference sequence). CDR3 amino acids: CASSDMNTEAFF. For the CDR3, the DNA is TGTGCCAGCAGTGATATGAACACTGAAGCTTTCTTT.

V and J are TRBV9 and TRBJ2-2; no clear D. The CDR3 consists of 14 residues. The V gene lost 0 bases and the J gene lost 4 bases, with 7 bases spanning the gap. Germline V gene sequence: CDR1 SGDLS, CDR2 YYNGEE. The CDR3 loop reads CASSVEQLTGELFF. As DNA, the CDR3 is TGTGCCAGCAGCGTAGAACAGCTCACCGGGGAGCTGTTTTTT.

A few counts support this clone. This chain joins TRBV9 and TRBJ2-2, with D unclear. Germline CDR1 reads SGDLS; CDR2 reads YYNGEE. The V end lost 4 bases, the J end lost 1 base, and 14 bases lay between the germline ends. The CDR3 has 16 residues. The CDR3 region is CASSPRAGLNTGELFF. The CDR3 DNA sequence: TGTGCCAGCAGCCCAAGGGCAGGTTTGAACACCGGGGAGCTGTTTTTT.

V usage is TRBV4-3 and J usage is TRBJ2-5, with 11 nucleotides matching TRBD2. The CDR3 extends over 17 amino acids. The trim removed 1 base at V and 5 bases at J, leaving 9 bases unmatched. Germline V lookup: CDR1 LGHNA, CDR2 YSLEER. The CDR3 is CASSQGLAGGPGETQYF. CDR3 DNA sequence: TGCGCCAGCAGCCAAGGGTTAGCGGGGGGGCCCGGCGAGACCCAGTACTTC.

The J gene is TRBJ1-4, the V gene TRBV15; no reliable D call. Germline CDR1 LNHNV, CDR2 YYDKDF (reference sequence). This CDR3 has 16 residues. Trimming stripped 0 bases from V and 5 bases from J, with 13 bases between. The chain's CDR3 is CATSREVDPPNEKLFF. As DNA, the CDR3 is TGTGCCACCAGCAGAGAGGTGGACCCGCCCAATGAAAAACTGTTTTTT.

The rearrangement uses TRBV7-8 and TRBJ2-7; D ambiguous. Trimming left V 1 base short and J 0 bases short, with 10 bases between. This CDR3 region has 15 residues. Germline assignment: CDR1 SGHVS and CDR2 FQNEAQ. This CDR3 is CASSLELDGSYEQYF. Here the CDR3 DNA reads TGTGCCAGCAGCTTAGAGTTGGACGGCTCCTACGAGCAGTACTTC.

V is TRBV4-2 and J is TRBJ2-3, with TRBD2 identical over 13 bases. V was pared by 4 bases and J by 0 bases, with 4 bases of the junction left unmatched. This CDR3 region has 17 residues. Looked up from germline, CDR1 is LGHNA and CDR2 is YNFKEQ. The CDR3 DNA follows: TGTGCCAGCAGCCTCGGGACTAGCGGGGCTAGCACAGATACGCAGTATTTT. This codes for CASSLGTSGASTDTQYF.

The rearrangement uses TRBV18 and TRBJ1-4; 10 bases map to TRBD1. CDR1 and CDR2 (germline): KGHSH, LQKENI. The CDR3 consists of 15 residues. J lost 2 bases, V lost 3 bases, and 0 bases had no gene match. CDR3 protein: CASSPTGGTNEKLFF. DNA of the CDR3: TGTGCCAGCTCACCGACAGGGGGCACTAATGAAAAACTGTTTTTT.

The V call is TRBV9, the J call TRBJ1-2, with D perhaps matching TRBD1 (5 bases). Trimming left V 4 bases short and J 8 bases short, with 15 bases between. The CDR3 spans 13 residues. The V gene's germline CDR1 is SGDLS and CDR2 YYNGEE. The CDR3 spells CASSMQGLGGYTF. The CDR3 DNA follows: TGTGCCAGCAGCATGCAGGGATTGGGCGGCTACACCTTC.

The V and J genes are TRBV2 and TRBJ2-5; D perhaps matches TRBD1 (5 bases). This CDR3 is 13 amino acids long. The germline V gene encodes CDR1 SNHLY and CDR2 FYNNEI. Trimming left V 5 bases short and J 1 base short, with 8 bases between. In DNA form, the CDR3 reads TGTGCCAGCAGTTTGGGGCGCCAAGAGACCCAGTACTTC. Protein sequence: CASSLGRQETQYF.

The rearrangement links TRBV10-3 to TRBJ1-2; TRBD1 might be the D (5 bases). Per germline, CDR1 ENHRY and CDR2 SYGVKD. Trimming left V 3 bases short and J 3 bases short, with 17 bases between. This CDR3 region has 16 residues. The CDR3 protein is CAISDIGTRVDYGYTF. CDR3 bases: TGTGCCATCAGTGATATTGGGACCAGGGTCGACTATGGCTACACCTTC.

The chain links TRBV7-8 to TRBJ1-1; D might be TRBD1 (5 bases). Germline V gene lookup returns CDR1 SGHVS and CDR2 FQNEAQ. V lost 2 bases and J lost 3, with 16 bases in between. This CDR3 has 16 amino acids. CDR3 sequence reads: CASSLSGGTWHTEAFF. CDR3 nucleotide sequence: TGTGCCAGCAGCTTATCAGGAGGGACCTGGCACACTGAAGCTTTCTTT.

The chain combines TRBV4-2 with TRBJ2-2; D remains ambiguous. The CDR3 has 12 residues. Germline CDR1 and CDR2: LGHNA and YNFKEQ. The ends were cut back, 6 bases at V and 6 bases at J, with 8 bases in the middle. The CDR3 coding sequence is TGTGCCAGCAGTCCTACCCCCGGGGAGCTGTTTTTT. It specifies CASSPTPGELFF.

The chain links TRBV7-2 to TRBJ2-1; 10 bases agree with TRBD2. Germline V gene data show CDR1 as SGHTA and CDR2 as FQGNSA. V trimming: 4 bases; J trimming: 6 bases; junction bases outside the gene matches: 9. This CDR3 contains 16 residues. In nucleotides, the CDR3 is TGTGCCAGCAGCTCGCGGGTGGCTAGCGGGGGCAATGAGCAGTTCTTC. It encodes CASSSRVASGGNEQFF.

The rearrangement joins TRBV15 to TRBJ2-2, with 9 positions matching TRBD2. V lost 3 bases and J lost 5; bases outside the gene matches: 10. The germline gives CDR1 LNHNV, CDR2 YYDKDF (reference sequence). CDR3 length equals 17 residues. The CDR3 region is CATSRTRAGGLTGELFF. DNA of the CDR3: TGTGCCACCAGCAGGACTCGGGCGGGGGGGCTGACCGGGGAGCTGTTTTTT. The whole variable domain, remainder taken from reference TRBV15 and TRBJ2-2, is DAMVIQNPRYQVTQFGKPVTLSCSQTLNHNVMYWYQQKSSQAPKLLFHYYDKDFNNEADTPDNFQSRRPNTSFCFLDIRSPGLGDTAMYLCATSRTRAGGLTGELFFGEGSRLTVL.

This chain links TRBV30 with TRBJ1-5; D is uncertain. This CDR3 has 14 amino acids. The V and J ends lost 0 bases and 4 bases respectively, with 10 bases between them. CDR1 is GTSNPN, CDR2 SVGIG, per germline (reference sequence). CDR3 in DNA: TGTGCCTGGAGTGTGGTGGGTAAGAATCAGCCCCAGCATTTT. This gives the protein CAWSVVGKNQPQHF.

V gene TRBV18 combines with J gene TRBJ2-2, with D perhaps assigned TRBD1 or TRBD2 (5 bases each). The CDR3 consists of 15 residues. With 4 bases removed from V and 2 bases from J, the gap between germline ends came to 11 bases. CDR1 is KGHSH, CDR2 LQKENI, per germline. The CDR3 sequence: CASSLQEANTGELFF. The DNA of the CDR3 is TGTGCCAGCTCACTACAGGAGGCTAACACCGGGGAGCTGTTTTTT. Using reference TRBV18 and TRBJ2-2 for the parts outside the CDR3, the full variable domain is NAGVMQNPRHLVRRRGQEARLRCSPMKGHSHVYWYRQLPEEGLKFMVYLQKENIIDESGMPKERFSAEFPKEGPSILRIQQVVRGDSAAYFCASSLQEANTGELFFGEGSRLTVL.

The chain couples TRBV5-1 to TRBJ2-5; D might be TRBD1 (6 bases). Germline V gives CDR1 SGHRS, CDR2 YFSETQ. Trimming removed 4 bases at V and 2 bases at J, with 12 bases between. The CDR3 totals 14 residues. The DNA of the CDR3 is TGCGCCAGCAGCCCAGACAGGCGGCAAGAGACCCAGTACTTC. It specifies CASSPDRRQETQYF.

V gene TRBV5-4 combines with J gene TRBJ1-1; TRBD1 might be the D (6 bases). Deletions cut 4 bases from V and 2 bases from J, with 12 bases between. Per the germline V gene, CDR1 is SGHNT and CDR2 is YYREEE (reference sequence). The CDR3 totals 14 residues. CDR3 protein: CASSQGQLNTEAFF. CDR3 DNA: TGTGCCAGCAGCCAGGGACAACTAAACACTGAAGCTTTCTTT.

The V gene is TRBV6-1, the J gene TRBJ2-5; D remains ambiguous. Germline CDR1 is MNHNS and CDR2 is SASEGT. The germline V and J ends were trimmed by 4 bases and 1 base, with 10 bases remaining between them. The CDR3 totals 14 residues. CDR3 sequence: CASSALQAQETQYF. The CDR3 DNA follows: TGTGCCAGCAGTGCCCTACAAGCCCAAGAGACCCAGTACTTC.

The chain joins TRBV5-6 to TRBJ1-6, with D possibly matching TRBD1 (6 bases). This CDR3 has 14 amino acids. The V gene's germline CDR1 is SGHDT and CDR2 YYEEEE. V was clipped by 0 bases and J by 9 bases, with 10 bases between them. CDR3 sequence reads: CASSLEGGGSPLHF. In DNA, the CDR3 is TGTGCCAGCAGCTTGGAGGGGGGTGGTTCACCCCTCCACTTT.

This clone was seen just once. The chain recombines TRBV5-4 with TRBJ1-6; the D is unclear. The V end was cut by 0 bases, the J end by 10 bases, with 11 bases between. From germline, CDR1 is SGHNT and CDR2 YYREEE (reference sequence). CDR3 length: 14 residues. CDR3 DNA sequence: TGTGCCAGCAGCTTGGAAAGGGAAGGGTCACCCCTCCACTTT. Protein product: CASSLEREGSPLHF.

This chain connects TRBV9 to TRBJ2-1; 10 positions match TRBD2. With V trimmed by 5 bases and J by 8 bases, 4 bases remained unmatched. From germline, CDR1 is SGDLS and CDR2 YYNGEE. The CDR3 consists of 13 residues. The CDR3 loop is CASRSGGAHEQFF. CDR3 nucleotides: TGTGCCAGCAGGAGCGGGGGGGCTCATGAGCAGTTCTTC.

The chain has TRBV5-1 and TRBJ2-1, with 12 bases that match TRBD2. The CDR3 totals 13 residues. Trimming took 7 bases from V and 6 from J; bases not matched to a gene: 2. Germline assignment: CDR1 SGHRS and CDR2 YFSETQ. The CDR3 DNA sequence: TGCGCCAGCCTGACTAGCGGGGGCAATGAGCAGTTCTTC. Amino acids: CASLTSGGNEQFF.